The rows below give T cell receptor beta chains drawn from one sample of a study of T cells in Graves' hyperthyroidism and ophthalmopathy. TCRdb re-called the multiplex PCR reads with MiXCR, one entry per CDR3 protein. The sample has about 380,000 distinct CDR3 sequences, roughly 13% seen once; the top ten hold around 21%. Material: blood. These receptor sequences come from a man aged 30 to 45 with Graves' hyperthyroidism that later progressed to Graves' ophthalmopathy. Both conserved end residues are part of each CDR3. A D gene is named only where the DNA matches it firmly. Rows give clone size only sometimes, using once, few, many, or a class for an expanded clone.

cdr3_nt: TGTGCCAGCAGTGACCCGGGACAGAAAAATTCACCCCTCCACTTT
cdr3_aa: CASSDPGQKNSPLHF
d_call: TRBD1
j_call: TRBJ1-6
clone_size: few
v_call: TRBV6-4
cdr3_length: 15

cdr3_nt: TGTGCCAGCAGTGAAGGAGGAAATGAAGCTTTCTTT
cdr3_aa: CASSEGGNEAFF
d_call: -
j_call: TRBJ1-1
clone_size: few
v_call: TRBV6-1
cdr3_length: 12

cdr3_nt: TGTGCCAGCAGCTTCTTCGGACGCGGGGGGGAGACCCAGTACTTC
cdr3_aa: CASSFFGRGGETQYF
d_call: TRBD2
j_call: TRBJ2-5
clone_size: many
v_call: TRBV7-2
cdr3_length: 15

cdr3_nt: TGCAGTGCTAGAGATCTTGCGGGGGGGCTGGGAGATACGCAGTATTTT
cdr3_aa: CSARDLAGGLGDTQYF
d_call: TRBD2
j_call: TRBJ2-3
clone_size: few
v_call: TRBV20-1
cdr3_length: 16

cdr3_nt: TGTGCCTGGTCAGGACAGGGGGGGTTTACCGGGGAGCTGTTTTTT
cdr3_aa: CAWSGQGGFTGELFF
d_call: TRBD1
j_call: TRBJ2-2
clone_size: few
v_call: TRBV30
cdr3_length: 15

cdr3_nt: TGTGCCAGCAGCTCCCTGACAGCCAGCTACGAGCAGTACTTC
cdr3_aa: CASSSLTASYEQYF
d_call: -
j_call: TRBJ2-7
clone_size: -
v_call: TRBV7-9
cdr3_length: 14

cdr3_nt: TGTGCCTGGAGTGCCTCGGGGACAGGGTCGTCTGCACCCCTCCACTTT
cdr3_aa: CAWSASGTGSSAPLHF
d_call: TRBD1
j_call: TRBJ1-6
clone_size: few
v_call: TRBV30
cdr3_length: 16

cdr3_nt: TGTGCCAGCAGTGCCCCGGGACAGGGGACCTACGAGCAGTACTTC
cdr3_aa: CASSAPGQGTYEQYF
d_call: TRBD1
j_call: TRBJ2-7
clone_size: few
v_call: TRBV28
cdr3_length: 15

cdr3_nt: TGTGCCAGCAGGTTGGCTACTGTAAATTCACCCCTCCACTTT
cdr3_aa: CASRLATVNSPLHF
d_call: -
j_call: TRBJ1-6
clone_size: -
v_call: TRBV5-5
cdr3_length: 14

cdr3_nt: TGCGCCAGCAGCTTGGTGGCACCCTACGAGCAGTACTTC
cdr3_aa: CASSLVAPYEQYF
d_call: -
j_call: TRBJ2-7
clone_size: many
v_call: TRBV5-1
cdr3_length: 13

cdr3_nt: TGTGCCAGCAGCCCGGACAGGGGGTCGGCTTTCTTT
cdr3_aa: CASSPDRGSAFF
d_call: TRBD1
j_call: TRBJ1-1
clone_size: -
v_call: TRBV6-1
cdr3_length: 12

cdr3_nt: TGTGCCAGCTCAGGGACGGGGGATCAGCCCCAGCATTTT
cdr3_aa: CASSGTGDQPQHF
d_call: -
j_call: TRBJ1-5
clone_size: many
v_call: TRBV12-3/TRBV12-4
cdr3_length: 13

cdr3_nt: TGTGCCAGCAGCCCGGCGGGGGGGGGCACAGATACGCAGTATTTT
cdr3_aa: CASSPAGGGTDTQYF
d_call: TRBD2
j_call: TRBJ2-3
clone_size: few
v_call: TRBV12-3/TRBV12-4
cdr3_length: 15

cdr3_nt: TGCGCCAGCAGCGTGCTGGGTATAAGGATGCCAGATACGCAGTATTTT
cdr3_aa: CASSVLGIRMPDTQYF
d_call: -
j_call: TRBJ2-3
clone_size: many
v_call: TRBV5-1
cdr3_length: 16

cdr3_nt: TGTGCCAGCAGTTATTCAGACAGTTTCTCACCCCTCCACTTT
cdr3_aa: CASSYSDSFSPLHF
d_call: -
j_call: TRBJ1-6
clone_size: many
v_call: TRBV6-2/TRBV6-3
cdr3_length: 14

cdr3_nt: TGTGCCAGCAGTTTGTCGGGGCGGGAGACCCAGTACTTC
cdr3_aa: CASSLSGRETQYF
d_call: -
j_call: TRBJ2-5
clone_size: many
v_call: TRBV12-3/TRBV12-4
cdr3_length: 13

cdr3_nt: TGTGCCAGCACCCTTACTTGGACAGGGAACTATGGCTACACCTTC
cdr3_aa: CASTLTWTGNYGYTF
d_call: TRBD1
j_call: TRBJ1-2
clone_size: many
v_call: TRBV5-5
cdr3_length: 15

cdr3_nt: TGTGCCAGCAGCCAAGATCTAGAACAGGATAATCAGCCCCAGCATTTT
cdr3_aa: CASSQDLEQDNQPQHF
d_call: -
j_call: TRBJ1-5
clone_size: few
v_call: TRBV4-2
cdr3_length: 16

cdr3_nt: TGTGCCAGCAGCCTCCGGGGACAGGGAGACGAAAAACTGTTTTTT
cdr3_aa: CASSLRGQGDEKLFF
d_call: TRBD1
j_call: TRBJ1-4
clone_size: many
v_call: TRBV9
cdr3_length: 15

cdr3_nt: TGTGCCAGCAGTGACGAGGTGAGAGCAGGGATTGGGAACACTGAAGCTTTCTTT
cdr3_aa: CASSDEVRAGIGNTEAFF
d_call: -
j_call: TRBJ1-1
clone_size: many
v_call: TRBV2
cdr3_length: 18

cdr3_nt: TGTGCCAGCAGTCGGATCAACGAGCAGTACTTC
cdr3_aa: CASSRINEQYF
d_call: -
j_call: TRBJ2-7
clone_size: few
v_call: TRBV2
cdr3_length: 11

cdr3_nt: TGTGCCAGCAGCCGGGACGGGCGGGGGCGCTTCTCCTACGAGCAGTACTTC
cdr3_aa: CASSRDGRGRFSYEQYF
d_call: -
j_call: TRBJ2-7
clone_size: -
v_call: TRBV3-1
cdr3_length: 17

cdr3_nt: TGTGCCAGCAGCACCGGGACGTCCTACGAGCAGTACTTC
cdr3_aa: CASSTGTSYEQYF
d_call: -
j_call: TRBJ2-7
clone_size: many
v_call: TRBV5-1
cdr3_length: 13

cdr3_nt: TGTGCCAGCAGTTTACAGGGACCCTACGAGCAGTACTTC
cdr3_aa: CASSLQGPYEQYF
d_call: -
j_call: TRBJ2-7
clone_size: many
v_call: TRBV28
cdr3_length: 13

cdr3_nt: TGTGCCAGCTCACCGGGGGATGAGCAGTTCTTC
cdr3_aa: CASSPGDEQFF
d_call: -
j_call: TRBJ2-1
clone_size: few
v_call: TRBV18
cdr3_length: 11

cdr3_nt: TGCGCCAGCAGCCAAGAAAGGCAGATTAGCACAGATACGCAGTATTTT
cdr3_aa: CASSQERQISTDTQYF
d_call: -
j_call: TRBJ2-3
clone_size: many
v_call: TRBV4-1
cdr3_length: 16

cdr3_nt: TGTGCCAGCAGCAAAAACCTCAATGAAGCTTTCTTT
cdr3_aa: CASSKNLNEAFF
d_call: -
j_call: TRBJ1-1
clone_size: many
v_call: TRBV7-9
cdr3_length: 12

cdr3_nt: TGCAGTGCTAGAACAGGGATTAGATCCTACGAGCAGTACTTC
cdr3_aa: CSARTGIRSYEQYF
d_call: -
j_call: TRBJ2-7
clone_size: many
v_call: TRBV20-1
cdr3_length: 14

cdr3_nt: TGTGCCGGCAGTCTGACTTGGGACGGGGAGCTGTTTTTT
cdr3_aa: CAGSLTWDGELFF
d_call: -
j_call: TRBJ2-2
clone_size: -
v_call: TRBV7-9
cdr3_length: 13

cdr3_nt: TGTGCCAGTAGTATATCCGGGGAAGGCTACAATGAGCAGTTCTTC
cdr3_aa: CASSISGEGYNEQFF
d_call: -
j_call: TRBJ2-1
clone_size: -
v_call: TRBV19
cdr3_length: 15

cdr3_nt: TGTGCCAGCAGTTGGCTTGGGAAAAAGCGGGGGGGTGATACGCAGTATTTT
cdr3_aa: CASSWLGKKRGGDTQYF
d_call: TRBD2
j_call: TRBJ2-3
clone_size: many
v_call: TRBV28
cdr3_length: 17

cdr3_nt: TGCAGTGCTGGCGCCTACCAGGGGCCCTACACCGGGGAGCTGTTTTTT
cdr3_aa: CSAGAYQGPYTGELFF
d_call: -
j_call: TRBJ2-2
clone_size: -
v_call: TRBV20-1
cdr3_length: 16

cdr3_nt: TGTGCCAGCAGAACCCGGGACACCTCTAACTATGGCTACACCTTC
cdr3_aa: CASRTRDTSNYGYTF
d_call: -
j_call: TRBJ1-2
clone_size: many
v_call: TRBV6-1
cdr3_length: 15

cdr3_nt: TGTGCCAGCAGCGCAACTGTCGGCGGGGGTGCCAAAAACATTCAGTACTTC
cdr3_aa: CASSATVGGGAKNIQYF
d_call: TRBD2
j_call: TRBJ2-4
clone_size: many
v_call: TRBV11-1
cdr3_length: 17

cdr3_nt: TGTGCCAGCAGCCGGGCGGGGACAGATACGCAGTATTTT
cdr3_aa: CASSRAGTDTQYF
d_call: -
j_call: TRBJ2-3
clone_size: few
v_call: TRBV7-8
cdr3_length: 13

cdr3_nt: TGTGCCAGCAGTGGACCCCGGGCTGGGGCCAACGTCCTGACTTTC
cdr3_aa: CASSGPRAGANVLTF
d_call: -
j_call: TRBJ2-6
clone_size: -
v_call: TRBV6-1
cdr3_length: 15

cdr3_nt: TGTGCCAGCTCTCCGGGGCCGGGGGTCGAGCAGTACTTC
cdr3_aa: CASSPGPGVEQYF
d_call: -
j_call: TRBJ2-7
clone_size: -
v_call: TRBV6-1
cdr3_length: 13

cdr3_nt: TGTGCCAGCAGCTTAGGACAGGCTCAAAGCAATCAGCCCCAGCATTTT
cdr3_aa: CASSLGQAQSNQPQHF
d_call: -
j_call: TRBJ1-5
clone_size: few
v_call: TRBV11-2
cdr3_length: 16

cdr3_nt: TGTGCCCTGGGTCGGGGAAATCAGCCCCAGCATTTT
cdr3_aa: CALGRGNQPQHF
d_call: -
j_call: TRBJ1-5
clone_size: many
v_call: TRBV28
cdr3_length: 12

cdr3_nt: TGTGCCAGCCGGGGGGCCCAACGAACCGGGGAGCTGTTTTTT
cdr3_aa: CASRGAQRTGELFF
d_call: -
j_call: TRBJ2-2
clone_size: many
v_call: TRBV6-1
cdr3_length: 14

cdr3_nt: TGTGCCAGCGGTTTCCTAGGAGGCGGCTACGAGCAGTACTTC
cdr3_aa: CASGFLGGGYEQYF
d_call: -
j_call: TRBJ2-7
clone_size: -
v_call: TRBV6-5
cdr3_length: 14

cdr3_nt: TGTGCCAGCAGCGGGTACCTGAACACTGAAGCTTTCTTT
cdr3_aa: CASSGYLNTEAFF
d_call: -
j_call: TRBJ1-1
clone_size: few
v_call: TRBV9
cdr3_length: 13

cdr3_nt: TGTGCCACCAGCAGAGATAGAATTGGTTTCGGAAATCAGCCCCAGCATTTT
cdr3_aa: CATSRDRIGFGNQPQHF
d_call: -
j_call: TRBJ1-5
clone_size: many
v_call: TRBV15
cdr3_length: 17

cdr3_nt: TGCAGTGCTAGAGAAACCAAGGGACTTCGTCCCAGAAGAGAGGCTTTCTTT
cdr3_aa: CSARETKGLRPRREAFF
d_call: -
j_call: TRBJ1-1
clone_size: -
v_call: TRBV20-1
cdr3_length: 17

cdr3_nt: TGTGCCAGCAGTTACAGCCCGAAGGGAGTCCGGAACACCATATATTTT
cdr3_aa: CASSYSPKGVRNTIYF
d_call: -
j_call: TRBJ1-3
clone_size: many
v_call: TRBV7-6
cdr3_length: 16

cdr3_nt: TGTGCCAGCAGCCTTGTACAGGCGCCCCAAGAGACCCAGTACTTC
cdr3_aa: CASSLVQAPQETQYF
d_call: -
j_call: TRBJ2-5
clone_size: many
v_call: TRBV3-1
cdr3_length: 15

cdr3_nt: TGTGCCAGCAGTTTTGAGTGGTACGAGCAGTACTTC
cdr3_aa: CASSFEWYEQYF
d_call: -
j_call: TRBJ2-7
clone_size: many
v_call: TRBV12-3/TRBV12-4
cdr3_length: 12

cdr3_nt: TGTGCCAGCAGTGAGCGGGGTGCCTACGAGCAGTACTTC
cdr3_aa: CASSERGAYEQYF
d_call: -
j_call: TRBJ2-7
clone_size: -
v_call: TRBV25-1
cdr3_length: 13

cdr3_nt: TGCGCCAGCAGCTTGCTGGGACTAGCGGTAACTAGCACAGATACGCAGTATTTT
cdr3_aa: CASSLLGLAVTSTDTQYF
d_call: TRBD2
j_call: TRBJ2-3
clone_size: many
v_call: TRBV5-1
cdr3_length: 18

cdr3_nt: TGTGCCAGCAGGAGGGTTAATTCAGACGAGCAGTACTTC
cdr3_aa: CASRRVNSDEQYF
d_call: -
j_call: TRBJ2-7
clone_size: many
v_call: TRBV6-1
cdr3_length: 13

cdr3_nt: TGTGCCAGCAGCATGGACAGGGGGCGCCCAGAGACCCAGTACTTC
cdr3_aa: CASSMDRGRPETQYF
d_call: TRBD1
j_call: TRBJ2-5
clone_size: many
v_call: TRBV7-2
cdr3_length: 15

cdr3_nt: TGCAGTGCTAGTTTGCCGACCACCGGGGAGCTGTTTTTT
cdr3_aa: CSASLPTTGELFF
d_call: -
j_call: TRBJ2-2
clone_size: -
v_call: TRBV20-1
cdr3_length: 13

cdr3_nt: TGTGCCAGCAGTGTCCAGGGGACGGGAAACACCATATATTTT
cdr3_aa: CASSVQGTGNTIYF
d_call: -
j_call: TRBJ1-3
clone_size: many
v_call: TRBV28
cdr3_length: 14

cdr3_nt: TGTGCCAGCAGTTTGGGGACAGTCACTGAAGCTTTCTTT
cdr3_aa: CASSLGTVTEAFF
d_call: TRBD1
j_call: TRBJ1-1
clone_size: many
v_call: TRBV28
cdr3_length: 13

cdr3_nt: TGTGCCAGCAGCAACAGGGGCGCTCCGAACACTGAAGCTTTCTTT
cdr3_aa: CASSNRGAPNTEAFF
d_call: TRBD1
j_call: TRBJ1-1
clone_size: many
v_call: TRBV7-2
cdr3_length: 15

cdr3_nt: TGTGCCAGCAGTTCCCAAGAACCCCGGGCTTTCTTT
cdr3_aa: CASSSQEPRAFF
d_call: -
j_call: TRBJ1-1
clone_size: -
v_call: TRBV5-5
cdr3_length: 12

cdr3_nt: TGTGCCATCAGTGACCCGGACAGGGCGTATAATTCACCCCTCCACTTT
cdr3_aa: CAISDPDRAYNSPLHF
d_call: TRBD1
j_call: TRBJ1-6
clone_size: -
v_call: TRBV10-3
cdr3_length: 16

cdr3_nt: TGTGCCAGCAGGGGACTAGCGGGAGACAGGGGTGAGCAGTTCTTC
cdr3_aa: CASRGLAGDRGEQFF
d_call: TRBD2
j_call: TRBJ2-1
clone_size: -
v_call: TRBV2
cdr3_length: 15

cdr3_nt: TGTGCCAGCAGCTTAGGGCAGGGCCACGGGGAGCTGTTTTTT
cdr3_aa: CASSLGQGHGELFF
d_call: -
j_call: TRBJ2-2
clone_size: many
v_call: TRBV7-9
cdr3_length: 14

cdr3_nt: TGTGCCAGCAGCTTAGGGTGGACTAGCGGGGGGGCAGACTACAATGAGCAGTTCTTC
cdr3_aa: CASSLGWTSGGADYNEQFF
d_call: TRBD2
j_call: TRBJ2-1
clone_size: -
v_call: TRBV11-3
cdr3_length: 19